This T cell receptor (beta chain) was identified during a study of blood T cells in healthy people across ages. For the second PCR, which ran for about 6 to 11 cycles, a sample-barcoded 5' primer and a J-beta primer mix were used. Each CDR3 protein is one row after TCRdb ran MiXCR on the 5' RACE reads. In the table there are hundreds of thousands of distinct CDR3 sequences, around 50% of which are singletons. Germline lookup yields CDR1 SGHRS and CDR2 YFSETQ. The CDR3 covers 16 residues. The junction had 10 bases not matched to a gene; V was cut back by 4 bases and J by 5 bases. The sequencing sample was made of blood. This clonotype was obtained from a man aged 40-50 years in good health. The chain is built from TRBV5-1 and TRBJ2-1, with 9 bases matching TRBD2. The CDR3: CASSGTGTSLHNEQFF. The DNA for the CDR3 is TGCGCCAGCAGCGGTACCGGGACTAGCTTGCACAATGAGCAGTTCTTC.